These 9 T cell receptor beta chains were all obtained from the same sample, sequenced in a study of cytomegalovirus exposure and HLA in healthy donors. 60 Vbeta and 13 Jbeta primers were used in PCR. Assay: immunoSEQ multiplex PCR; the TCRdb copy retains only in-frame clones and omits some. The sample includes about 200,000 clones, roughly 78% seen only once; the top ten take approximately 1.5%. The sequenced sample was PBMCs. These receptors were taken from a girl under 18 in good health and CMV-seropositive.

The CDR3 coding sequence is TGTGCCAGCAGCAACAAACAGGGAACGGGGAATAATTCACCCCTCCACTTT. This codes for CASSNKQGTGNNSPLHF. The rearrangement links TRBV5-6 to TRBJ1-6; the D gene is possibly TRBD1 (6 bases). Germline CDR1 SGHDT, CDR2 YYEEEE. Deletions cut 4 bases from V and 5 bases from J, with 19 bases between. The CDR3 spans 17 residues. Looking up the rest from reference TRBV5-6 and TRBJ1-6 gives the full variable domain: DAGVTQSPTHLIKTRGQQVTLRCSPKSGHDTVSWYQQALGQGPQFIFQYYEEEERQRGNFPDRFSGHQFPNYSSELNVNALLLGDSALYLCASSNKQGTGNNSPLHFGNGTRLTVT.

The chain has TRBV4-1 and TRBJ2-4, with D possibly TRBD1 on 5 matching bases. V was shortened by 2 bases and J by 0 bases, with 26 bases between the two germline ends. Germline V gives CDR1 MGHRA, CDR2 YSYEKL. This CDR3 is 21 amino acids long. CDR3 coding DNA: TGCGCCAGCAGCCAATTCCCCGACCCCACCAGGGCCATTCTAGCCAAAAACATTCAGTACTTC. This gives the protein CASSQFPDPTRAILAKNIQYF.

The V and J genes are TRBV29-1 and TRBJ1-1, with TRBD1 identical over 9 bases. From germline, CDR1 is SQVTM and CDR2 ANQGSEA. V shed 6 bases, J shed 5 bases, and the junction held 4 bases outside the gene matches. The CDR3 is 12 amino acids. CDR3: CSVDRGSTEAFF. The DNA of the CDR3 is TGCAGCGTGGACAGGGGTTCAACTGAAGCTTTCTTT.

The rearrangement uses TRBV9 and TRBJ2-2; D is uncertain. V lost 3 bases and J lost 2, with 5 bases in between. This CDR3 is 13 amino acids long. Germline CDR1 SGDLS, CDR2 YYNGEE. The CDR3 region has the DNA TGTGCCAGCAGCGCGGGTAACACCGGGGAGCTGTTTTTT. It is translated as CASSAGNTGELFF.

The chain couples TRBV7-9 to TRBJ2-3; D possibly corresponds to TRBD2 (5 bases). Trimming cost V 5 bases and J 5 bases, with 8 bases left between them. CDR1 is SEHNR, CDR2 FQNEAQ, per germline (reference sequence). CDR3 length equals 12 residues. CDR3 sequence: CASSAGLDTQYF. Written as DNA, the CDR3 is TGTGCCAGCAGCGCCGGACTAGATACGCAGTATTTT.

The chain joins TRBV5-1 to TRBJ2-3; 8 bases are shared with TRBD1. The germline V gene has CDR1 SGHRS and CDR2 YFSETQ. The CDR3 totals 14 residues. Germline trimming cut 4 bases from V and 2 bases from J; bases unmatched to any gene: 3. The chain's CDR3 is CASSRGQVTDTQYF. CDR3 sequence (DNA): TGCGCCAGCAGCCGGGGACAGGTCACAGATACGCAGTATTTT.

This chain uses TRBV11-2 with TRBJ1-6; 7 bases are shared with TRBD1. CDR3 length equals 13 residues. CDR1 is SGHAT and CDR2 is FQNNGV in the germline V gene. Unmatched junction bases numbered 5, after V lost 6 bases and J lost 9 bases. The chain's CDR3 is CASRTGETSPLHF. The CDR3 DNA follows: TGTGCCAGCAGAACAGGGGAGACTTCACCCCTCCACTTT. The whole variable domain, filled in from reference TRBV11-2 and TRBJ1-6, reads EAGVAQSPRYKIIEKRQSVAFWCNPISGHATLYWYQQILGQGPKLLIQFQNNGVVDDSQLPKDRFSAERLKGVDSTLKIQPAKLEDSAVYLCASRTGETSPLHFGNGTRLTVT.

This clone has just a few counts. The V gene is TRBV7-2, the J gene TRBJ2-2, with TRBD1 matching over 9 bases. J lost 5 bases, V lost 1 base, and 2 bases had no gene match. This CDR3 contains 15 residues. Germline CDR1 and CDR2: SGHTA and FQGNSA. Here the CDR3 reads CASSLGQGGTGELFF. As DNA, the CDR3 is TGTGCCAGCAGCTTAGGACAGGGGGGGACCGGGGAGCTGTTTTTT. The full variable domain, in which reference TRBV7-2 and TRBJ2-2 provide the parts outside the CDR3, is GAGVSQSPSNKVTEKGKDVELRCDPISGHTALYWYRQSLGQGLEFLIYFQGNSAPDKSGLPSDRFSAERTGGSVSTLTIQRTQQEDSAVYLCASSLGQGGTGELFFGEGSRLTVL.

The V gene is TRBV5-1, the J gene TRBJ2-3, with 7 bases lining up with TRBD1. CDR1 SGHRS and CDR2 YFSETQ come from the germline V gene. The CDR3 sequence is 15 residues long. With V trimmed by 3 bases and J by 0 bases, 4 bases remained unmatched. The CDR3 region has the DNA TGCGCCAGCAGCTCAAGACAGGGTAGCACAGATACGCAGTATTTT. Residues: CASSSRQGSTDTQYF.